The sequence of this T cell receptor (beta chain) was determined in a study of lymphopenia after photon versus proton radiotherapy. The germline gives CDR1 MNHEY, CDR2 SMNVEV (reference sequence). The V end lost 2 bases, the J end lost 5 bases, and 2 bases lay between the germline ends. The CDR3 contains 11 residues. Generated by immunoSEQ multiplex PCR, the TCRdb table keeps only in-frame clones and is missing some. Among around 59,000 clones listed, approximately 88% were seen once. V is TRBV27 and J is TRBJ2-3, with D hard to call. The TCR was taken from a man aged 55 to 70 with pancreatic cancer. Sequencing was performed on peripheral blood, taken from a patient treated with proton-based radiotherapy. CDR3: CASSLGDTQYF. The CDR3 DNA is TGTGCCAGCAGTTTAGGAGATACGCAGTATTTT.